One and the same sample provided the 17 T cell receptor beta chains below, sequenced in a study of cytomegalovirus exposure and HLA in healthy donors. PCR used 60 Vbeta primers and 13 Jbeta primers. Clones were read by immunoSEQ multiplex PCR, and TCRdb kept only the in-frame ones, dropping some. The data hold 150,000 to 200,000 clones, with nearly 80% observed a single time. Sequenced input: PBMCs. Receptors were obtained from a woman in her twenties or thirties in good health and CMV-seropositive.

The J gene is TRBJ1-5, the V gene TRBV7-9; 7 bases align to TRBD1. Germline CDR1 and CDR2: SEHNR and FQNEAQ (reference sequence). The CDR3 runs to 14 residues. The V segment lost 5 bases and the J segment 6 bases; nucleotides outside the gene matches: 7. CDR3 bases: TGTGCCAGCAGCGCTTCGACAGGGACTCAGCCCCAGCATTTT. The encoded protein is CASSASTGTQPQHF.

This chain connects TRBV5-6 to TRBJ2-7; 8 positions agree with TRBD1. CDR3 size: 14 residues. Per germline, CDR1 SGHDT and CDR2 YYEEEE. V was pared by 4 bases and J by 3 bases, with 6 bases of the junction left unmatched. The CDR3 DNA follows: TGTGCCAGCAGCAACAGGGGGAAAATCTACGAGCAGTACTTC. Encoded protein: CASSNRGKIYEQYF. The full variable domain, completed using reference TRBV5-6 and TRBJ2-7, is DAGVTQSPTHLIKTRGQQVTLRCSPKSGHDTVSWYQQALGQGPQFIFQYYEEEERQRGNFPDRFSGHQFPNYSSELNVNALLLGDSALYLCASSNRGKIYEQYFGPGTRLTVT.

CDR3 loop: CASSVADRLYEQYF. CDR3 in DNA: TGTGCCAGCAGCGTTGCCGACAGACTCTACGAGCAGTACTTC. The chain recombines TRBV9 with TRBJ2-7, with D possibly being TRBD1 (5 bases). The CDR3 is 14 residues long. CDR1 and CDR2 from the germline V gene are SGDLS and YYNGEE. Trimming took off 2 bases at V and 3 bases at J, with 12 bases between the two ends.

The genes are TRBV5-4 and TRBJ2-1, with TRBD2 matching 8 bases. V shed 7 bases and J 4 bases; nucleotides not matched to a gene: 4. The CDR3 has 13 amino acids. The germline CDR1 and CDR2 sequences are SGHNT and YYREEE (reference sequence). CDR3 coding DNA: TGTGCCAGCCTCCTAGCGGGTTACAATGAGCAGTTCTTC. Its protein product is CASLLAGYNEQFF.

The chain recombines TRBV4-1 with TRBJ2-1; no firm D call. Germline CDR1 reads MGHRA; CDR2 reads YSYEKL. CDR3 length: 13 residues. V was cut by 0 bases and J by 6 bases, with 6 bases left in between. In nucleotides, the CDR3 is TGCGCCAGCAGCCAAGATTCCGGCAATGAGCAGTTCTTC. It translates to CASSQDSGNEQFF.

The rearrangement joins TRBV28 to TRBJ2-1; 7 nucleotides line up with TRBD2. Unmatched junction bases numbered 8, after V lost 6 bases and J lost 12 bases. The CDR3 runs 12 residues. CDR1 is MDHEN, CDR2 SYDVKM, per germline. CDR3 nucleotides: TGTGCCAGCAGCACTAGCGTCTGGGCGCAGTTCTTC. The encoded protein is CASSTSVWAQFF.

The chain employs TRBV6-1 and TRBJ2-1; D may be TRBD2 (6 bases). Looked up from germline, CDR1 is MNHNS and CDR2 is SASEGT. V dropped 10 bases and J dropped 2 bases, with 9 bases sitting between them. CDR3 length equals 12 residues. The CDR3 protein is CATQRAYNEQFF. The CDR3, as DNA: TGTGCCACCCAGCGGGCCTACAATGAGCAGTTCTTC.

The chain carries TRBV25-1 and TRBJ2-5; unclear D gene. This CDR3 has 13 residues. Looked up from germline, CDR1 is MGHDK and CDR2 is SYGVNS. V lost 7 bases and J 5 bases, leaving 14 bases between the germline ends. CDR3 amino acids: CASKSPAQETQYF. DNA for the CDR3: TGTGCCAGCAAAAGCCCCGCACAGGAGACCCAGTACTTC.

This clone was observed many times. The chain employs TRBV11-1 and TRBJ1-1; the D is unclear. CDR3 length: 13 residues. V was clipped by 2 bases and J by 1 base, with 5 bases between them. The germline gives CDR1 SGHAT, CDR2 FQDESV (reference sequence). CDR3 DNA sequence: TGTGCCAGCAGCTTATTAAAGAACACTGAAGCTTTCTTT. Amino acids: CASSLLKNTEAFF.

V is TRBV19 and J is TRBJ2-1; 8 nucleotides align to TRBD2. Germline V lookup: CDR1 LNHDA, CDR2 SQIVND (reference sequence). The CDR3 extends over 17 amino acids. V dropped 4 bases and J dropped 0; count of bases not matched to a gene: 8. CDR3 coding DNA: TGTGCCAGTAGTAAAATTAGCGGGATGAGCTCCTACAATGAGCAGTTCTTC. Protein product: CASSKISGMSSYNEQFF.

The rearrangement links TRBV6-1 to TRBJ2-7; perhaps TRBD1 as D (5 bases). Germline loops: CDR1 MNHNS, CDR2 SASEGT. Trimming took off 7 bases at V and 6 bases at J, with 13 bases between the two ends. The CDR3 runs 12 residues. The CDR3 DNA reads TGTGCCAGCACGCAGGGCCCAACCGAGCAGTACTTC. This sequence encodes CASTQGPTEQYF.

This clone was counted between two and nine times. The gene calls are TRBV11-2 and TRBJ2-7; D unclear. V lost 5 bases to trimming and J lost 3 bases, with 17 bases between them. CDR1 and CDR2 (germline): SGHAT, FQNNGV. CDR3 length: 15 residues. CDR3 nucleotide sequence: TGTGCCAGCAGCCCGAGCTTCCCCCAAAGCTACGAGCAGTACTTC. It encodes CASSPSFPQSYEQYF.

The chain is built from TRBV6-5 and TRBJ1-4; 8 bases are a match to TRBD1. The CDR3 contains 15 residues. V was pared by 2 bases and J by 5 bases, with 4 bases of the junction left unmatched. The germline V gene has CDR1 MNHEY and CDR2 SVGAGI. The DNA of the CDR3 is TGTGCCAGCAGTTACGCGGACAGGGCAAATGAAAAACTGTTTTTT. Its protein product is CASSYADRANEKLFF.

This chain joins TRBV28 and TRBJ2-5; D is perhaps TRBD1 (6 bases). The CDR3 loop spans 14 amino acids. Between the trimmed V and J ends, which lost 5 bases and 5 bases, there was a span of 15 bases. CDR1 is MDHEN, CDR2 SYDVKM, per germline. The CDR3 DNA reads TGTGCCAGCAGTCGAGGGGGTATACGGGAGACCCAGTACTTC. This gives the protein CASSRGGIRETQYF.

The chain carries TRBV6-5 and TRBJ1-5; no clear D. The CDR3 runs 15 residues. CDR1 and CDR2 (germline): MNHEY, SVGAGI. V gave up 6 bases and J gave up 0 bases, with 12 bases separating them. CDR3 DNA: TGTGCCAGCAGCTTACGGAGCCTTAGCAATCAGCCCCAGCATTTT. Translating gives CASSLRSLSNQPQHF.

The V call is TRBV28, the J call TRBJ2-1; D is uncertain. CDR1 and CDR2 from the germline V gene are MDHEN and SYDVKM. CDR3 length: 11 residues. Trimming took 7 bases from V and 6 from J, leaving 7 bases between them. CDR3 loop: CASTTGNEQFF. In nucleotides, the CDR3 is TGTGCCAGCACCACGGGCAATGAGCAGTTCTTC.

The V gene is TRBV6-6, the J gene TRBJ1-2; 8 bases are shared with TRBD1. The CDR3 runs to 13 residues. With 5 bases clipped from V and 6 bases from J, the junction kept 5 bases outside the gene matches. The germline gives CDR1 MNHNY, CDR2 SVGAGI (reference sequence). The CDR3 DNA follows: TGTGCCAGCAGTCTTCGACAGGGGAATGGCTACACCTTC. Protein sequence: CASSLRQGNGYTF.